A single sample is the source of the 2 T cell receptor beta chains below, sequenced in a study of early T cells in non-severe SARS-CoV-2 infection. TCRdb re-called the 5' RACE reads through MiXCR, storing one row per CDR3 protein. The data hold some 71,000 distinct CDR3 sequences, with about an eighth observed a single time. Sequenced here: whole blood, sampled at baseline. Receptor source: an adult who was a healthcare worker with PCR-confirmed SARS-CoV-2 infection or an uninfected control (not recorded which).

The rearrangement uses TRBV12-3 or TRBV12-4 and TRBJ2-1, with TRBD2 matching over 16 bases. Unmatched junction bases numbered 11, after V lost 6 bases and J lost 9 bases. The CDR3 sequence is 17 residues long. The CDR3 DNA is TGTGCCAGCAGACAGGGACTAGCGGGGGGGCTCCCTGGTGAGCAGTTCTTC. Its translation: CASRQGLAGGLPGEQFF.

A few counts support this clonotype. The chain recombines TRBV4-1 with TRBJ2-3; 8 bases match TRBD2. The length of the CDR3 is 15 residues. J was trimmed by 4 bases and V by 1 base; bases with no gene match: 4. Germline CDR1 reads MGHRA; CDR2 reads YSYEKL. The CDR3 is CASSQGHGGADTQYF. The CDR3 DNA reads as TGCGCCAGCAGCCAAGGGCACGGGGGGGCAGATACGCAGTATTTT.